This entry lists 26 T cell receptor beta chains sequenced from one sample in a study of blood T cell repertoires in COVID-19. The data were produced by immunoSEQ multiplex PCR, yet TCRdb's version contains in-frame clones alone and is incomplete. The sample includes 490,000 or so clones, approximately 87% of them seen just once. The specimen sequenced was PBMCs or T cells enriched from blood (not recorded which). These receptors originate from a woman in her 40s who had recovered from COVID-19.

The chain has TRBV6-5 and TRBJ1-1, with D unclear. The CDR3 contains 13 residues. V was trimmed by 1 base and J by 3 bases, leaving 6 bases between them. Looked up from germline, CDR1 is MNHEY and CDR2 is SVGAGI. The CDR3 spells CASSYFVDTEAFF. CDR3 in DNA: TGTGCCAGCAGTTACTTCGTAGACACTGAAGCTTTCTTT.

The chain employs TRBV4-3 and TRBJ2-3; D might be TRBD2 (5 bases). Trimming shortened V by 0 bases and J by 2 bases, and 21 bases separated the two germline ends. The germline V gene encodes CDR1 LGHNA and CDR2 YSLEER. The CDR3 is made up of 19 amino acids. The CDR3 is CASSQDLVGGLVSTDTQYF. The CDR3 DNA reads TGCGCCAGCAGCCAAGATCTGGTTGGAGGCCTGGTCTCCACAGATACGCAGTATTTT.

This chain links TRBV28 with TRBJ1-1; no definite D call. The CDR3 contains 13 residues. V was shortened by 7 bases and J by 6 bases, with 15 bases between the two germline ends. Germline loops: CDR1 MDHEN, CDR2 SYDVKM. Here the CDR3 DNA reads TGTGCCAGCATTCCCCCGTCGGGGTCTGAAGCTTTCTTT. Protein: CASIPPSGSEAFF.

As regards this clone: Other DNA sequences in the same sample also yield this CDR3. The gene calls are TRBV7-2 and TRBJ2-5; D is undetermined. Germline values: CDR1 SGHTA, CDR2 FQGNSA. V was pared by 1 base and J by 5 bases, with 5 bases between. The CDR3 extends over 12 amino acids. CDR3 protein: CASSLDRETQYF. CDR3 sequence (DNA): TGTGCCAGCAGCTTAGACCGGGAGACCCAGTACTTC. The whole variable domain, filled in from reference TRBV7-2 and TRBJ2-5, reads GAGVSQSPSNKVTEKGKDVELRCDPISGHTALYWYRQSLGQGLEFLIYFQGNSAPDKSGLPSDRFSAERTGGSVSTLTIQRTQQEDSAVYLCASSLDRETQYFGPGTRLLVL.

The chain uses TRBV5-1 and TRBJ1-1; 12 bases align to TRBD1. The CDR3 covers 18 residues. The junction had 15 bases not matched to a gene; V was cut back by 4 bases and J by 5 bases. Germline CDR1 is SGHRS and CDR2 is YFSETQ. The CDR3 bases are TGCGCCAGCAGCCCAGTAAACCGGGACAGGGGGCTGGGGACTGAAGCTTTCTTT. Translation: CASSPVNRDRGLGTEAFF. The full variable domain, completed using reference TRBV5-1 and TRBJ1-1, is KAGVTQTPRYLIKTRGQQVTLSCSPISGHRSVSWYQQTPGQGLQFLFEYFSETQRNKGNFPGRFSGRQFSNSRSEMNVSTLELGDSALYLCASSPVNRDRGLGTEAFFGQGTRLTVV.

The chain joins TRBV24-1 to TRBJ2-7; TRBD1 might be the D (5 bases). Germline V gives CDR1 KGHDR, CDR2 SFDVKD. V was cut by 2 bases and J by 6 bases, with 19 bases left in between. The CDR3 has 16 amino acids. CDR3 nucleotide sequence: TGTGCCACCAGTGATTACGCCCGTTCAGGGAATCGCGAGCAGTACTTC. This codes for CATSDYARSGNREQYF.

The rearrangement joins TRBV27 to TRBJ2-3, with 10 bases lining up with TRBD2. The CDR3 has 16 residues. The germline V gene has CDR1 MNHEY and CDR2 SMNVEV (reference sequence). V lost 5 bases to trimming and J lost 3 bases; unmatched junction nucleotides: 8. The CDR3 DNA reads TGTGCCAGCAGTCCCGCCGGACTAGCGGCTACAGATACGCAGTATTTT. Its protein is CASSPAGLAATDTQYF.

The genes are TRBV19 and TRBJ1-2; tentative D call: TRBD1 (6 bases). V lost 3 bases and J lost 1, with 15 bases in between. The length of the CDR3 is 16 residues. Per the germline V gene, CDR1 is LNHDA and CDR2 is SQIVND (reference sequence). This CDR3 reads CASSISWDIDNYGYTF. The CDR3 coding sequence is TGTGCCAGTAGTATCAGCTGGGACATAGATAACTATGGCTACACCTTC.

A few counts support this clone. The J gene is TRBJ2-7, the V gene TRBV7-8, with 8 nucleotides matching TRBD2. Trimming at V came to 1 base and at J to 3 bases, leaving 2 bases not matched to a gene. The CDR3 extends over 14 amino acids. Germline loops: CDR1 SGHVS, CDR2 FQNEAQ. In nucleotides, the CDR3 is TGTGCCAGCAGCTTAGAAGCGGGAGTCTACGAGCAGTACTTC. Its protein is CASSLEAGVYEQYF.

The V gene is TRBV5-5, the J gene TRBJ1-6, with 9 bases that match TRBD1. The length of the CDR3 is 16 residues. With V trimmed by 3 bases and J by 10 bases, 11 bases remained unmatched. CDR1 SGHKS and CDR2 YYEKEE come from the germline V gene (reference sequence). CDR3 loop: CASSSFLGTGRSPLHF. The CDR3 bases are TGTGCCAGCAGCTCCTTCTTGGGGACAGGGAGATCACCCCTCCACTTT.

V and J are TRBV4-3 and TRBJ2-3; 8 nucleotides line up with TRBD2. Per the germline V gene, CDR1 is LGHNA and CDR2 is YSLEER. CDR3 length equals 16 residues. The junction had 7 bases not matched to a gene; V was cut back by 0 bases and J by 5 bases. DNA of the CDR3: TGCGCCAGCAGCCAAGAATATGGACTAGCTGGAGATACGCAGTATTTT. It encodes CASSQEYGLAGDTQYF.

The chain employs TRBV11-3 and TRBJ2-1, with 13 bases aligning to TRBD2. Germline lookup yields CDR1 SGHNT and CDR2 YENEEA. The CDR3 spans 17 residues. V shed 5 bases, J shed 7 bases, and the junction held 11 bases outside the gene matches. CDR3 coding DNA: TGTGCCAGCAGCCTAAGATGGACTAGCGGGAGCTCAAATGAGCAGTTCTTC. Residues: CASSLRWTSGSSNEQFF.

V is TRBV29-1 and J is TRBJ2-5; 8 nucleotides agree with TRBD1. From germline, CDR1 is SQVTM and CDR2 ANQGSEA. There are 14 residues in the CDR3. The V segment lost 3 bases and the J segment 0 bases; nucleotides outside the gene matches: 3. This CDR3 is CSVDPGGNQETQYF. The CDR3 DNA reads as TGCAGCGTTGATCCAGGGGGCAACCAAGAGACCCAGTACTTC. The full variable domain, in which reference TRBV29-1 and TRBJ2-5 provide the parts outside the CDR3, is SAVISQKPSRDICQRGTSLTIQCQVDSQVTMMFWYRQQPGQSLTLIATANQGSEATYESGFVIDKFPISRPNLTFSTLTVSNMSPEDSSIYLCSVDPGGNQETQYFGPGTRLLVL.

This clone was detected once. The chain combines TRBV6-5 with TRBJ2-1; D remains ambiguous. V shed 4 bases and J shed 0 bases, with 4 bases lying between them. The germline V gene has CDR1 MNHEY and CDR2 SVGAGI. This CDR3 comprises 13 residues. CDR3 residues: CASSSSSYNEQFF. The CDR3, as DNA: TGTGCCAGCAGTTCCAGCTCCTACAATGAGCAGTTCTTC.

Of note for this clone: Other DNA sequences in the sample encode the same CDR3. This sequence joins TRBV6-2 or TRBV6-3 and TRBJ1-2; D gene unclear. The V gene's germline CDR1 is MNHEY and CDR2 SVGEGT. This CDR3 contains 12 residues. V was pared by 2 bases and J by 5 bases, with 6 bases between. For the CDR3, the DNA is TGTGCCAGCAGTTACGGTAGTTATGGCTACACCTTC. Its translation is CASSYGSYGYTF.

This chain uses TRBV27 with TRBJ2-1; 11 bases line up with TRBD2. Germline V gene data show CDR1 as MNHEY and CDR2 as SMNVEV (reference sequence). The CDR3 runs to 16 residues. The V segment lost 3 bases and the J segment 7 bases; nucleotides outside the gene matches: 8. DNA of the CDR3: TGTGCCAGCAGTTTCCGACCGGGACTAGCGGTTAATGAGCAGTTCTTC. It codes for CASSFRPGLAVNEQFF.

The chain joins TRBV18 to TRBJ2-1; D call uncertain. V lost 2 bases and J 6 bases, leaving 8 bases between the germline ends. Germline V gene lookup returns CDR1 KGHSH and CDR2 LQKENI. The CDR3 spans 13 residues. Written as DNA, the CDR3 is TGTGCCAGCTCACCATTGAACATCAATGAGCAGTTCTTC. Protein sequence: CASSPLNINEQFF.

The chain uses TRBV4-2 and TRBJ1-1; TRBD1 might be the D (5 bases). The CDR3 is 17 amino acids. Trimming took off 1 base at V and 6 bases at J, with 21 bases between the two ends. Germline V lookup: CDR1 LGHNA, CDR2 YNFKEQ. The CDR3 DNA follows: TGTGCCAGCAGCCAAGCCCCGATGGGGGGAGGTTTAGCTGAAGCTTTCTTT. This encodes CASSQAPMGGGLAEAFF.

The chain joins TRBV4-1 to TRBJ1-6, with 7 bases matching TRBD1. The CDR3 runs to 15 residues. Germline CDR1 MGHRA, CDR2 YSYEKL. The V and J ends lost 6 bases and 7 bases, in that order; junction bases with no gene match: 9. DNA of the CDR3: TGCGCCAGCAGGGCGGAGGGGGCGGGGAATTCACCCCTCCACTTT. Residues: CASRAEGAGNSPLHF.

The J gene is TRBJ2-2, the V gene TRBV12-3 or TRBV12-4, with TRBD1 matching 8 bases. The CDR3 extends over 13 amino acids. Trimming removed 6 bases from V and 6 bases from J; junction bases left unmatched: 3. CDR3 nucleotides: TGTGCCAGCAGGACAGGGGATCCCGGGGAGCTGTTTTTT. It translates to CASRTGDPGELFF.

The chain uses TRBV10-2 and TRBJ2-7; 8 nucleotides match TRBD1. With 5 bases clipped from V and 3 bases from J, the junction kept 21 bases outside the gene matches. The CDR3 spans 19 residues. In germline, CDR1 is WSHSY, CDR2 SAAADI. The CDR3 DNA is TGCGCCAGCAGTAACTCACCAGGGGGCGAGGGGGTTGGGTTCTACGAGCAGTACTTC. Translated: CASSNSPGGEGVGFYEQYF.

V is TRBV6-9 and J is TRBJ2-1, with 7 bases aligning to TRBD2. This CDR3 contains 16 residues. Germline CDR1 MNHGY, CDR2 SVAAGI. J was trimmed by 7 bases and V by 5 bases; bases with no gene match: 14. CDR3 coding DNA: TGTGCCAGCAGTCCCCCCGGGGTGCGGGAGATGAATGAGCAGTTCTTC. It yields the protein CASSPPGVREMNEQFF.

The CDR3 DNA is TGTGCCAGCAGCCAACTTGCCAGCACTGAAGCTTTCTTT. Its translation is CASSQLASTEAFF. The chain recombines TRBV3-1 (or the pseudogene TRBV3-2) with TRBJ1-1; no firm D call. Germline-derived CDR1 and CDR2 are LGHDT and YNNKEL (reference sequence). The CDR3 is 13 amino acids. Trimming stripped 2 bases from V and 4 bases from J, with 8 bases between.

This rearrangement joins TRBV5-1 to TRBJ2-3; the D is unclear. Germline CDR1 SGHRS, CDR2 YFSETQ. This CDR3 is built from 14 residues. Trimming left V 3 bases short and J 0 bases short, with 8 bases between. CDR3 protein: CASSYFFSTDTQYF. The CDR3 DNA sequence: TGCGCCAGCAGCTACTTTTTCAGCACAGATACGCAGTATTTT.

The chain recombines TRBV19 with TRBJ2-7; TRBD2 agrees at 7 bases. Trimming at V came to 5 bases and at J to 5 bases, leaving 9 bases not matched to a gene. Per germline, CDR1 LNHDA and CDR2 SQIVND (reference sequence). This CDR3 is built from 14 residues. The CDR3 DNA reads as TGTGCCAGTAGTGTGCGAGGGAGGGGAGACGAGCAGTACTTC. Translation: CASSVRGRGDEQYF.

The rearrangement links TRBV4-1 to TRBJ1-5; D gene ambiguous. The CDR3 has 17 residues. CDR1 and CDR2 from the germline V gene are MGHRA and YSYEKL. V was trimmed by 3 bases and J by 5 bases, leaving 20 bases between them. The CDR3 sequence is CASSQGTVRGGHQPQHF. In DNA, the CDR3 is TGCGCCAGCAGCCAGGGTACCGTGCGGGGTGGTCATCAGCCCCAGCATTTT.